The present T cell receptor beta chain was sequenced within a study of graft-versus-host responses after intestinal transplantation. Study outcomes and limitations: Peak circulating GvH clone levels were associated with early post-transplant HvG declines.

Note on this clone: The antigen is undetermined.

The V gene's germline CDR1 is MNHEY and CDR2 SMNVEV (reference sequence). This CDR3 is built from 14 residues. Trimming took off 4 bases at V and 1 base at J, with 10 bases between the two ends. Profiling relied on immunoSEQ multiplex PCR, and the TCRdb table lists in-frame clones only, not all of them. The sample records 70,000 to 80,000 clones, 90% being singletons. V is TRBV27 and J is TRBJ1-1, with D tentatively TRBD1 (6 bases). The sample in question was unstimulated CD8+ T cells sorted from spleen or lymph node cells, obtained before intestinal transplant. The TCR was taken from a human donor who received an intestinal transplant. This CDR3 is CASSWGGPNTEAFF. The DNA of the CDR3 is TGTGCCAGCAGTTGGGGGGGCCCGAACACTGAAGCTTTCTTT.